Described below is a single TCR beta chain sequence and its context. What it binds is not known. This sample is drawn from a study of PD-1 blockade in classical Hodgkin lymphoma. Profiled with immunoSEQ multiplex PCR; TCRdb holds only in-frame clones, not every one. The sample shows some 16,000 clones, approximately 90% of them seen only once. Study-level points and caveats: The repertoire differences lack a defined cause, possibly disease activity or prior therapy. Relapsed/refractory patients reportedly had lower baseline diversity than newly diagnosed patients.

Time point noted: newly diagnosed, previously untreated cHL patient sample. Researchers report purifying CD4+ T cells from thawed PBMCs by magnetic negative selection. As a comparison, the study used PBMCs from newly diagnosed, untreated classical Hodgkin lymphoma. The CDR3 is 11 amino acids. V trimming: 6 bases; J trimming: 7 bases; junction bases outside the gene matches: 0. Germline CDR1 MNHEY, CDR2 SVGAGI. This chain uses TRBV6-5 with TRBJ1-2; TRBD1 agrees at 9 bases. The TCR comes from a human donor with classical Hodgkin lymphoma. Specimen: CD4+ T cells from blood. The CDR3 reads CASRQGAGYTF. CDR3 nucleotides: TGTGCCAGCAGACAGGGGGCTGGCTACACCTTC.